This T cell receptor (beta chain) came from a study of T-cell memory formation after mild COVID-19. On the study more broadly: Largely donor-specific TCR clusters were found.

Overall study results and limits: CM and EM subsets held most contracting CD4+ clones; EMRA held CD8+ ones. Some responding clones appeared in pre-infection memory, suggesting cross-reactive memory joined. Clones contracting day 15 to 85 were balanced CD4/CD8; later expanders leaned CD4+.

This CDR3 is 14 amino acids long. CDR1 and CDR2 (germline): KGHSH, LQKENI. TCRdb fed the 5' RACE reads into MiXCR, producing one record per CDR3 protein. The sample includes about 340,000 distinct CDR3 sequences, about 15% of them seen just once. Notes on this clonotype: The antigen remains undetermined. The junction shows a germline mismatch at one end, possibly a read error.

J is TRBJ2-5 and V is TRBV18, with 8 bases fitting TRBD1. The TCR was taken from a man aged 18-30 years who had mild COVID-19 (a few samples of this study predate the infection). Cell type and time point are not known. Sample: PBMCs or a T cell subset sorted from them (not recorded which). CDR3 protein: CASSPGQEQGTQYF. Written as DNA, the CDR3 is TGTGCCAGCTCACCGGGACAGGAACAAGGGACCCAGTACTTC.